Detailed here is one T cell receptor (beta chain). The target antigen is unknown. This record comes from a study of T-cell reconstitution after alpha-beta-depleted transplantation in children. The library targeted TCRbeta and was prepared with unique molecular identifiers. A single record per CDR3 protein comes from TCRdb applying MiXCR to the PCR reads. The sample lists over 85,000 distinct CDR3 sequences, 7.5% to 9.5% seen once, with around 15% in the top ten. This CDR3 spans 15 amino acids. V lost 0 bases to trimming and J lost 2 bases, with 11 bases between them. Germline CDR1 and CDR2: SGHDT and YYEEEE. Study-wide results and caveats: Some patients owed their high day-60 TCRbeta diversity to surviving recipient T cells and thymic progenitors. From newly produced T cells came most of the T-cell counts and diversity one year after transplant. The origin of alpha-beta T cells about two months after transplant was reportedly several hundred expanded graft clones.

The gene calls are TRBV5-6 and TRBJ1-2; tentative D call: TRBD1 (5 bases). The sequence was collected from a boy between 2 and 10 years old with acute lymphoblastic leukemia, due to receive a stem cell transplant. Source: PBMCs, taken before TCRalphabeta/CD19-depleted stem cell transplant. The CDR3 DNA sequence: TGTGCCAGCAGCTTGGGGGCAGGGACGAACTATGGCTACACCTTC. Residues: CASSLGAGTNYGYTF.